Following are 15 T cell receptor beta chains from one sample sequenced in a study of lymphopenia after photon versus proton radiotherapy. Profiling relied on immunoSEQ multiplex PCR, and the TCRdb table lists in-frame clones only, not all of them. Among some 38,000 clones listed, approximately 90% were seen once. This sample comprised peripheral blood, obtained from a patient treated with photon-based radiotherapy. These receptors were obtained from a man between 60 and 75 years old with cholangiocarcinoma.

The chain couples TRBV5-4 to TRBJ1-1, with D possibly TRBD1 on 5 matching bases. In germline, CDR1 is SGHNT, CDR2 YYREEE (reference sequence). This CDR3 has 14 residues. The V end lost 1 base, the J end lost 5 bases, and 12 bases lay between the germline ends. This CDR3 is CASSLSRGGTEAFF. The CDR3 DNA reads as TGTGCCAGCAGCTTGTCTAGGGGAGGGACTGAAGCTTTCTTT.

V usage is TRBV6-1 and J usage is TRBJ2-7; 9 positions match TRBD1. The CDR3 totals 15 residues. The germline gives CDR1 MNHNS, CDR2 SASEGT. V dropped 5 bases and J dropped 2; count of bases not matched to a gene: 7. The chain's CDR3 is CASSHRTGATYEQYF. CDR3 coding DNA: TGTGCCAGCAGTCACCGGACAGGGGCGACCTACGAGCAGTACTTC.

CDR3 region: CASSLLAGGPGSDTQYF. CDR3 DNA: TGTGCCAGCAGTTTGCTAGCGGGAGGGCCAGGGTCAGATACGCAGTATTTT. The chain combines TRBV28 with TRBJ2-3, with TRBD2 identical over 12 bases. CDR1 and CDR2 from the germline V gene are MDHEN and SYDVKM. V trimming: 3 bases; J trimming: 4 bases; junction bases outside the gene matches: 8. The CDR3 length is 17 residues.

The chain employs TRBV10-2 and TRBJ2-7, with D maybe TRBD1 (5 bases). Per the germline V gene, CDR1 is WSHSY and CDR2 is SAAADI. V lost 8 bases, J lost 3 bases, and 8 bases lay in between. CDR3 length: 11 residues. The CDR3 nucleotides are TGCGCCAGCCACGACAGCTACGAGCAGTACTTC. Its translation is CASHDSYEQYF.

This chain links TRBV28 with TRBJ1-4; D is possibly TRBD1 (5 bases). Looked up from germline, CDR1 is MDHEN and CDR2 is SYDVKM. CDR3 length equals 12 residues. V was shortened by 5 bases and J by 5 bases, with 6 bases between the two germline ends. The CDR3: CASSGGNEKLFF. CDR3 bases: TGTGCCAGCAGTGGGGGGAATGAAAAACTGTTTTTT.

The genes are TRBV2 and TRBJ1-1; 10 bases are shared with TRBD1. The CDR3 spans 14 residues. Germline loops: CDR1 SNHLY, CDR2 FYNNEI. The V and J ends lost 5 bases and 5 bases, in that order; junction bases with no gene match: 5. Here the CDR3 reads CASSKDRGRTEAFF. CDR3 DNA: TGTGCCAGCAGTAAAGACAGGGGGCGGACTGAAGCTTTCTTT. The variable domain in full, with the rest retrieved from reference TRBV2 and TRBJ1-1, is EPEVTQTPSHQVTQMGQEVILRCVPISNHLYFYWYRQILGQKVEFLVSFYNNEISEKSEIFDDQFSVERPDGSNFTLKIRSTKLEDSAMYFCASSKDRGRTEAFFGQGTRLTVV.

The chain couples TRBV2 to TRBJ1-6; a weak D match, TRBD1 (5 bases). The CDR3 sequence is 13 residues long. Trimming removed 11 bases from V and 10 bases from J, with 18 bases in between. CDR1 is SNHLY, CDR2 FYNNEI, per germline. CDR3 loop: CAGQLGQTSPLHF. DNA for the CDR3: TGTGCCGGACAACTCGGCCAGACCTCACCCCTCCACTTT. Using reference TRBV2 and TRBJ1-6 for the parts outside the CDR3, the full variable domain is EPEVTQTPSHQVTQMGQEVILRCVPISNHLYFYWYRQILGQKVEFLVSFYNNEISEKSEIFDDQFSVERPDGSNFTLKIRSTKLEDSAMYFCAGQLGQTSPLHFGNGTRLTVT.

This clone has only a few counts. Written as DNA, the CDR3 is TGTGCCACCAGTAGGACGATGAACACTGAAGCTTTCTTT. Its translation is CATSRTMNTEAFF. V and J are TRBV15 and TRBJ1-1; no clear D. Trimming cost V 6 bases and J 0 bases, with 8 bases left between them. Germline CDR1 is LNHNV and CDR2 is YYDKDF (reference sequence). The CDR3 runs to 13 residues.

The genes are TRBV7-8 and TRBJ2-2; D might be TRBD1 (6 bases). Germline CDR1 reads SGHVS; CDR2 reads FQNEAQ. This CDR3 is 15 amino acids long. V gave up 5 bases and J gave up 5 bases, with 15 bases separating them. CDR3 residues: CASSLGQRGTGELFF. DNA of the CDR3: TGTGCCAGCAGCCTCGGACAGAGAGGGACCGGGGAGCTGTTTTTT.

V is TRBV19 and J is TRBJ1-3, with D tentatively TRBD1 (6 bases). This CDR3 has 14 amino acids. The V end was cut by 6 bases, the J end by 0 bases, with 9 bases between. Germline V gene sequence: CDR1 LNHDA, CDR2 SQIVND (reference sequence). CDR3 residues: CASRLDSSGNTIYF. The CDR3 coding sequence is TGTGCCAGTAGGTTGGACAGCTCTGGAAACACCATATATTTT. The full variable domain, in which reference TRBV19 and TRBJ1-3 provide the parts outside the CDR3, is DGGITQSPKYLFRKEGQNVTLSCEQNLNHDAMYWYRQDPGQGLRLIYYSQIVNDFQKGDIAEGYSVSREKKESFPLTVTSAQKNPTAFYLCASRLDSSGNTIYFGEGSWLTVV.

CDR3 protein: CASSPVAGGTQQFF. The CDR3 bases are TGTGCCAGCAGTCCCGTAGCGGGGGGAACTCAGCAGTTCTTC. The chain is built from TRBV19 and TRBJ2-1, with 10 bases identical to TRBD2. This CDR3 comprises 14 residues. The J segment lost 11 bases and the V segment lost 9 bases, leaving 13 bases of the junction unmatched. The V gene's germline CDR1 is LNHDA and CDR2 SQIVND (reference sequence).

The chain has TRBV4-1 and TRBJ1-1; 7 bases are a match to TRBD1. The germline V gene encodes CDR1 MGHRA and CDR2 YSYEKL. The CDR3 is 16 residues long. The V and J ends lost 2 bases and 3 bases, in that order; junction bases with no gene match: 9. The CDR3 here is CASSQLQGRGDTEAFF. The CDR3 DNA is TGCGCCAGCAGCCAACTACAGGGGAGGGGGGACACTGAAGCTTTCTTT.

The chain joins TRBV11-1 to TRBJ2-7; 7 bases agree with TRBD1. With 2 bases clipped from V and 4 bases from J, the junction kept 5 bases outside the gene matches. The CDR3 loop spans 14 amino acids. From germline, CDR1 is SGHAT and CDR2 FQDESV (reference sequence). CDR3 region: CASSLNRGVYEQYF. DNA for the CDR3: TGTGCCAGCAGCTTAAACAGGGGTGTGTACGAGCAGTACTTC.

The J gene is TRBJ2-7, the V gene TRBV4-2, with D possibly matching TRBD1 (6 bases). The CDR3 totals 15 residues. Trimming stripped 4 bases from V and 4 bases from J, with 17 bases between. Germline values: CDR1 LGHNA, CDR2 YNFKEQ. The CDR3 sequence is CASSREYGQIYEQYF. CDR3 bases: TGTGCCAGCAGCCGAGAGTACGGACAGATTTACGAGCAGTACTTC.

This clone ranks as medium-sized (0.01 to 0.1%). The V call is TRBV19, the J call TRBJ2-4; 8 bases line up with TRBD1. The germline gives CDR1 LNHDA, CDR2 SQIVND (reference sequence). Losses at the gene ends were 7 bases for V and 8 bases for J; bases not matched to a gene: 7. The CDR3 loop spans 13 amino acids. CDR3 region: CASTETGADIQYF. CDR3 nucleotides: TGTGCCAGTACAGAGACAGGGGCCGACATTCAGTACTTC.